Below are 23 T cell receptor beta chains sequenced from a single sample in a study of T-cell memory formation after mild COVID-19 (dated by TCRdb to the early 2020s). The library came from 5' RACE. Reads for this sample came from an Illumina NovaSeq 6000. In TCRdb, the public reads were trimmed at Q25 with fastp and aligned with MiXCR, with productive beta chains retained. For every CDR3 protein sequence, its rows merge into one entry that carries the most common genes and DNA. For this sample there are about 130,000 distinct CDR3 sequences; approximately 15% appear just once. The biggest ten clones account for about 5% of the sample. Material: PBMCs or a T cell subset sorted from them (not recorded which). These receptors were collected from a man between 18 and 29 years old who had mild COVID-19 (a few samples of this study predate the infection). The sample titles of this study are shuffled in the database, so cell type and time point are left out; the donor was told from shared clones.

This clonotype occurred a few times. V is TRBV15 and J is TRBJ2-5; tentatively, D is TRBD1 or TRBD2 (5 bases each). Germline-derived CDR1 and CDR2 are LNHNV and YYDKDF (reference sequence). This CDR3 has 14 residues. V was pared by 3 bases and J by 5 bases, with 13 bases between. CDR3 DNA sequence: TGTGCCACCAGCAGGGACCGGGGCGGGGAGACCCAGTACTTC. This translates into CATSRDRGGETQYF.

This clonotype was detected many times. The chain joins TRBV10-2 to TRBJ2-7; 8 bases map to TRBD2. The J segment lost 3 bases and the V segment lost 7 bases, leaving 5 bases of the junction unmatched. Germline CDR1 WSHSY, CDR2 SAAADI. The CDR3 runs 13 residues. The CDR3 DNA is TGCGCCAGCACCGGGGGGGCCAGCTACGAGCAGTACTTC. Translation gives CASTGGASYEQYF.

This clonotype came up a few times. The chain carries TRBV5-1 and TRBJ2-3, with TRBD1 identical over 9 bases. The CDR3 contains 14 residues. CDR1 and CDR2 (germline): SGHRS, YFSETQ. Trimming at V came to 7 bases and at J to 1 base, leaving 4 bases not matched to a gene. CDR3 amino acids: CASSGDRGTDTQYF. The CDR3 nucleotides are TGCGCCAGCTCCGGGGACAGGGGCACAGATACGCAGTATTTT.

There are a few counts of this clonotype. V and J are TRBV19 and TRBJ2-5; D is tentatively TRBD1 or TRBD2 (5 bases each). V lost 3 bases to trimming and J lost 0 bases, with 5 bases between them. Germline V gene data show CDR1 as LNHDA and CDR2 as SQIVND (reference sequence). The CDR3 sequence is 13 residues long. The CDR3 nucleotides read TGTGCCAGTAGTATGGGACACCAAGAGACCCAGTACTTC. It encodes CASSMGHQETQYF.

This chain links TRBV6-1 with TRBJ1-6, with TRBD1 identical over 7 bases. The CDR3 sequence is 15 residues long. Trimming cost V 7 bases and J 9 bases; bases outside gene matches: 12. In germline, CDR1 is MNHNS, CDR2 SASEGT. CDR3 loop: CASTKPQDRISPLHF. CDR3 nucleotide sequence: TGTGCCAGCACTAAACCTCAGGACAGGATTTCACCCCTCCACTTT.

The chain has TRBV10-3 and TRBJ1-5; D remains ambiguous. The V and J ends lost 6 bases and 5 bases respectively, with 8 bases between them. Germline V gives CDR1 ENHRY, CDR2 SYGVKD. CDR3 length equals 12 residues. CDR3 in DNA: TGTGCCATCAGCGCAGGCGATCAGCCCCAGCATTTT. Amino acid sequence: CAISAGDQPQHF.

The rearrangement joins TRBV5-1 to TRBJ2-1; 11 bases agree with TRBD2. The trim removed 7 bases at V and 5 bases at J, leaving 5 bases unmatched. Germline V CDR1 and CDR2: SGHRS, YFSETQ. This CDR3 has 14 residues. CDR3 DNA sequence: TGCGCCAGCTTAGCGGGGGGGCCGAACAATGAGCAGTTCTTC. It specifies CASLAGGPNNEQFF.

This clonotype has more than one count but fewer than ten. The chain has TRBV20-1 and TRBJ1-5, with D hard to call. Looked up from germline, CDR1 is DFQATT and CDR2 is SNEGSKA (reference sequence). The length of the CDR3 is 14 residues. V was clipped by 1 base and J by 6 bases, with 13 bases between them. Here the CDR3 reads CSARVGSPSQPQHF. DNA of the CDR3: TGCAGTGCTAGAGTAGGCAGTCCGTCTCAGCCCCAGCATTTT.

The chain combines TRBV5-1 with TRBJ1-5; unclear D gene. This CDR3 has 15 residues. Trimming shortened V by 4 bases and J by 5 bases, and 16 bases separated the two germline ends. Germline CDR1 reads SGHRS; CDR2 reads YFSETQ. CDR3 nucleotides: TGCGCCAGCAGCCCCGGTGAGGGTTTTCATCAGCCCCAGCATTTT. Translating gives CASSPGEGFHQPQHF. The whole variable domain, filled in from reference TRBV5-1 and TRBJ1-5, reads KAGVTQTPRYLIKTRGQQVTLSCSPISGHRSVSWYQQTPGQGLQFLFEYFSETQRNKGNFPGRFSGRQFSNSRSEMNVSTLELGDSALYLCASSPGEGFHQPQHFGDGTRLSIL.

This clonotype has more than one count but fewer than ten. The rearrangement uses TRBV5-1 and TRBJ2-3; D gene uncertain. This CDR3 contains 14 residues. CDR1 and CDR2 from the germline V gene are SGHRS and YFSETQ. Trimming left V 3 bases short and J 0 bases short, with 8 bases between. CDR3: CASSSTDSTDTQYF. The CDR3 DNA sequence: TGCGCCAGCAGCTCTACAGACAGCACAGATACGCAGTATTTT.

This clonotype was detected ten times or more. The chain employs TRBV12-3 or TRBV12-4 and TRBJ2-1; a possible D gene is TRBD1 (5 bases). This CDR3 spans 16 amino acids. V was trimmed by 5 bases and J by 1 base, leaving 15 bases between them. CDR3 region: CASSRDRKISYNEQFF. In nucleotides, the CDR3 is TGTGCCAGCAGTCGAGACAGAAAGATATCCTACAATGAGCAGTTCTTC.

The rearrangement links TRBV29-1 to TRBJ2-5; maybe TRBD1 (6 bases). Trimming took off 6 bases at V and 5 bases at J, with 16 bases between the two ends. The CDR3 is 13 residues long. Germline CDR1 and CDR2: SQVTM and ANQGSEA. The CDR3 nucleotides are TGCAGCGTGCGGGCCTCCCAGGGGGAGACCCAGTACTTC. It translates to CSVRASQGETQYF.

This clonotype showed up just a few times. The CDR3: CATSKSPNTDTQYF. The CDR3 DNA follows: TGTGCTACAAGCAAGTCCCCTAACACAGATACGCAGTATTTT. This rearrangement joins TRBV15 to TRBJ2-3; no firm D call. Germline CDR1 reads LNHNV; CDR2 reads YYDKDF (reference sequence). This CDR3 contains 14 residues.

This clonotype was picked up a small number of times. The chain employs TRBV20-1 and TRBJ2-2; 7 nucleotides match TRBD1. The length of the CDR3 is 16 residues. The junction had 8 bases not matched to a gene; V was cut back by 1 base and J by 3 bases. The germline gives CDR1 DFQATT, CDR2 SNEGSKA (reference sequence). The CDR3 sequence is CSARGHPQGYTGELFF. The CDR3 DNA reads TGCAGTGCTAGAGGTCATCCACAGGGGTACACCGGGGAGCTGTTTTTT.

DNA for the CDR3: TGCAGCGTTGAGCCAGGACTACACCAAGAGACCCAGTACTTC. Its protein is CSVEPGLHQETQYF. V usage is TRBV29-1 and J usage is TRBJ2-5; possibly TRBD2 for D (6 bases). In germline, CDR1 is SQVTM, CDR2 ANQGSEA. CDR3 size: 14 residues. Trimming stripped 3 bases from V and 0 bases from J, with 11 bases between.

This clonotype was picked up a small number of times. V is TRBV9 and J is TRBJ2-7, with D perhaps TRBD1 or TRBD2 (5 bases each). Germline-derived CDR1 and CDR2 are SGDLS and YYNGEE. The CDR3 is made up of 18 amino acids. Between the trimmed V and J ends, which lost 5 bases and 0 bases, there was a span of 24 bases. The CDR3 reads CASRERGRVPHSSYEQYV. The DNA for the CDR3 is TGTGCCAGCAGAGAGAGGGGCAGGGTGCCACATAGCTCCTACGAGCAGTACGTC.

The chain uses TRBV6-2 or TRBV6-3 and TRBJ2-1, with 12 bases lining up with TRBD2. The CDR3 runs 15 residues. Per germline, CDR1 MNHEY and CDR2 SVGEGT. Unmatched junction bases numbered 4, after V lost 4 bases and J lost 6 bases. The CDR3, as DNA: TGTGCCAGCAGTTCCCAGGGACTAGCGGGCAATGAGCAGTTCTTC. It codes for CASSSQGLAGNEQFF.

This clonotype has a count of ten or more. This rearrangement joins TRBV6-5 to TRBJ1-2; a weak D match, TRBD1 (5 bases). Trimming took off 0 bases at V and 7 bases at J, with 9 bases between the two ends. The CDR3 spans 13 residues. The germline CDR1 and CDR2 sequences are MNHEY and SVGAGI. The CDR3 protein is CASSYSGTRGYTF. The CDR3 region has the DNA TGTGCCAGCAGTTACTCAGGGACGCGTGGCTACACCTTC.

There are a few counts of this clonotype. The chain carries TRBV7-8 and TRBJ2-6; D remains unclear. Germline V gene lookup returns CDR1 SGHVS and CDR2 FQNEAQ. The CDR3 contains 16 residues. V shed 3 bases and J shed 2 bases, with 11 bases lying between them. The CDR3 bases are TGTGCCAGCAGCTTTATAAGGTTCGCTGGGGCCAACGTCCTGACTTTC. Amino acid sequence: CASSFIRFAGANVLTF. Using reference TRBV7-8 and TRBJ2-6 for the parts outside the CDR3, the full variable domain is GAGVSQSPRYKVAKRGQDVALRCDPISGHVSLFWYQQALGQGPEFLTYFQNEAQLDKSGLPSDRFFAERPEGSVSTLKIQRTQQEDSAVYLCASSFIRFAGANVLTFGAGSRLTVL.

This clonotype was recorded once. The gene calls are TRBV24-1 and TRBJ1-5, with TRBD1 as a possible D gene (6 bases). Germline-derived CDR1 and CDR2 are KGHDR and SFDVKD. This CDR3 is built from 15 residues. V dropped 4 bases and J dropped 0 bases, with 9 bases sitting between them. The CDR3 DNA reads TGTGCCACCAGTGAACAGGGAAATAGCAATCAGCCCCAGCATTTT. Encoded protein: CATSEQGNSNQPQHF.

Ten or more counts support this clonotype. The J gene is TRBJ2-7, the V gene TRBV7-9; 7 bases agree with TRBD1. The CDR3 extends over 14 amino acids. Germline CDR1 is SEHNR and CDR2 is FQNEAQ (reference sequence). After removal of 5 bases from V and 0 bases from J, the junction contained 4 bases not matched to a gene. CDR3 bases: TGTGCCAGCAGCCTACAGGGGAGCTCCTACGAGCAGTACTTC. It is translated as CASSLQGSSYEQYF.

This CDR3 is CASSNRYGYTF. The CDR3 bases are TGTGCCAGCAGTAACAGATATGGCTACACCTTC. The genes are TRBV12-3 or TRBV12-4 and TRBJ1-2; D unclear. The CDR3 length is 11 residues. The V gene lost 5 bases and the J gene lost 5 bases, with 6 bases spanning the gap.

The V gene is TRBV5-6, the J gene TRBJ2-3, with D possibly being TRBD2 (6 bases). The length of the CDR3 is 17 residues. V was trimmed by 7 bases and J by 0 bases, leaving 21 bases between them. Germline CDR1 reads SGHDT; CDR2 reads YYEEEE. This CDR3 reads CASGGLSGVPSTDTQYF. The CDR3 DNA follows: TGTGCCAGCGGAGGACTTTCGGGGGTCCCTAGCACAGATACGCAGTATTTT.